This passage covers 28 T cell receptor beta chains from one sample sequenced in a study of cytomegalovirus exposure and HLA in healthy donors. Repertoires were generated with immunoSEQ multiplex PCR, while TCRdb's copy carries only in-frame clones and drops some. The table records about 160,000 clones, about 90% of them present only once. The specimen was PBMCs. All receptors come from a woman under 30 in good health and CMV-seropositive.

In its sample, this clone was seen a few times. The V gene is TRBV15, the J gene TRBJ2-7; D is unresolved. Germline assignment: CDR1 LNHNV and CDR2 YYDKDF (reference sequence). The CDR3 contains 14 residues. Trimming cost V 0 bases and J 2 bases, with 8 bases left between them. DNA for the CDR3: TGTGCCACCAGCAGAGATCAGGTGCCCTACGAGCAGTACTTC. Its protein product is CATSRDQVPYEQYF. Full variable domain (outside the CDR3, taken from reference TRBV15 and TRBJ2-7): DAMVIQNPRYQVTQFGKPVTLSCSQTLNHNVMYWYQQKSSQAPKLLFHYYDKDFNNEADTPDNFQSRRPNTSFCFLDIRSPGLGDTAMYLCATSRDQVPYEQYFGPGTRLTVT.

CDR3 DNA: TGTGCCAGCAGCGTCGGGGGGACGTCTTACAATGAGCAGTTCTTC. It encodes CASSVGGTSYNEQFF. This chain links TRBV5-4 with TRBJ2-1; the match to TRBD2 covers 7 bases. This CDR3 contains 15 residues. The V gene's germline CDR1 is SGHNT and CDR2 YYREEE (reference sequence). J lost 4 bases, V lost 4 bases, and 8 bases had no gene match.

This clone was found once. V usage is TRBV4-1 and J usage is TRBJ1-3, with D possibly TRBD1 on 5 matching bases. Trimming took 5 bases from V and 11 from J, leaving 19 bases between them. This CDR3 contains 14 residues. The germline gives CDR1 MGHRA, CDR2 YSYEKL. CDR3: CASSELKRGRAIYF. In nucleotides, the CDR3 is TGCGCCAGCAGCGAACTTAAACGGGGGAGGGCCATATATTTT.

The DNA for the CDR3 is TGTGCCTCCGGGACTCGACGAGCGCACGAGCAGTTCTTC. This sequence encodes CASGTRRAHEQFF. The chain carries TRBV6-1 and TRBJ2-1, with D perhaps TRBD2 (6 bases). Looked up from germline, CDR1 is MNHNS and CDR2 is SASEGT. The length of the CDR3 is 13 residues. Trimming took off 11 bases at V and 10 bases at J, with 21 bases between the two ends.

V gene TRBV7-2 combines with J gene TRBJ2-7, with TRBD2 as a possible D gene (6 bases). V dropped 1 base and J dropped 5 bases, with 12 bases sitting between them. CDR1 is SGHTA and CDR2 is FQGNSA in the germline V gene. The CDR3 is 14 residues long. The CDR3, as DNA: TGTGCCAGCAGCTTAGGGATGATAGCGGACGAGCAGTACTTC. Amino acid sequence: CASSLGMIADEQYF.

The CDR3 region is CASSKFRAGTEAFF. CDR3 nucleotides: TGTGCCAGCAGCAAGTTCCGGGCGGGGACTGAAGCTTTCTTT. The rearrangement joins TRBV27 to TRBJ1-1; D is unclear. In germline, CDR1 is MNHEY, CDR2 SMNVEV (reference sequence). Trimming cost V 6 bases and J 5 bases, with 16 bases left between them. The CDR3 has 14 amino acids.

This sequence joins TRBV4-2 and TRBJ2-5, with TRBD2 matching over 7 bases. V lost 0 bases and J lost 7; bases outside the gene matches: 11. The germline V gene encodes CDR1 LGHNA and CDR2 YNFKEQ. The CDR3 consists of 16 residues. The CDR3 sequence is CASSQEASGAWGTQYF. In DNA, the CDR3 is TGTGCCAGCAGCCAAGAAGCCAGCGGGGCCTGGGGGACCCAGTACTTC.

This clone was seen a single time. The chain uses TRBV30 and TRBJ2-3, with TRBD2 identical over 7 bases. Trimming at V came to 0 bases and at J to 4 bases, leaving 10 bases not matched to a gene. Germline V gene data show CDR1 as GTSNPN and CDR2 as SVGIG (reference sequence). The CDR3 covers 16 residues. The CDR3: CAWSVGRGIVSDTQYF. The CDR3 DNA reads as TGTGCCTGGAGTGTTGGGCGGGGGATAGTATCAGATACGCAGTATTTT. Drawing the rest from reference TRBV30 and TRBJ2-3, the complete variable domain is SQTIHQWPATLVQPVGSPLSLECTVEGTSNPNLYWYRQAAGRGLQLLFYSVGIGQISSEVPQNLSASRPQDRQFILSSKKLLLSDSGFYLCAWSVGRGIVSDTQYFGPGTRLTVL.

V is TRBV5-1 and J is TRBJ2-1; 9 nucleotides agree with TRBD2. The CDR3 has 18 residues. V lost 1 base, J lost 7 bases, and 15 bases stayed unmatched. CDR1 and CDR2 (germline): SGHRS, YFSETQ. CDR3 in DNA: TGCGCCAGCAGCTTGAGGTCGGGACTAGCCCGAATTGAGAATGAGCAGTTCTTC. Translating gives CASSLRSGLARIENEQFF.

CDR3 region: CASSPGDRALGTEAFF. CDR3 in DNA: TGTGCCAGCAGCCCTGGGGACAGGGCGTTGGGCACTGAAGCTTTCTTT. The chain recombines TRBV7-8 with TRBJ1-1, with TRBD1 matching over 9 bases. Germline CDR1 reads SGHVS; CDR2 reads FQNEAQ. V lost 5 bases, J lost 4 bases, and 11 bases stayed unmatched. The length of the CDR3 is 16 residues.

This chain uses TRBV28 with TRBJ1-2; D possibly corresponds to TRBD1 (6 bases). The V gene lost 7 bases and the J gene lost 10 bases, with 16 bases spanning the gap. This CDR3 contains 12 residues. Per germline, CDR1 MDHEN and CDR2 SYDVKM. Here the CDR3 reads CASTPFGQHYTF. Here the CDR3 DNA reads TGTGCCAGCACCCCCTTCGGACAGCACTACACCTTC.

The V and J genes are TRBV7-9 and TRBJ1-1; weak D call: TRBD1 (5 bases). The CDR3 consists of 12 residues. Germline CDR1 reads SEHNR; CDR2 reads FQNEAQ (reference sequence). Trimming pared 5 bases from V and 4 bases from J, leaving 8 bases between. CDR3 DNA sequence: TGTGCCAGCAGCCCTCAGGGCACTGAAGCTTTCTTT. Translation gives CASSPQGTEAFF.

This clone was observed a handful of times. The chain joins TRBV2 to TRBJ1-5; 7 bases fit TRBD1. Trimming at V came to 2 bases and at J to 2 bases, leaving 12 bases not matched to a gene. The CDR3 is made up of 18 amino acids. Germline CDR1 is SNHLY and CDR2 is FYNNEI. The CDR3 reads CASSEPNDREEGNQPQHF. For the CDR3, the DNA is TGTGCCAGCAGTGAACCGAACGACAGGGAGGAGGGCAATCAGCCCCAGCATTTT.

The chain joins TRBV5-1 to TRBJ2-2; D gene unclear. The CDR3 is 15 amino acids. Deletions cut 0 bases from V and 7 bases from J, with 13 bases between. Germline values: CDR1 SGHRS, CDR2 YFSETQ. The CDR3 sequence: CASSLGSKGFGELFF. CDR3 coding DNA: TGCGCCAGCAGCTTGGGGAGCAAAGGTTTCGGGGAGCTGTTTTTT. The full variable domain, in which reference TRBV5-1 and TRBJ2-2 provide the parts outside the CDR3, is KAGVTQTPRYLIKTRGQQVTLSCSPISGHRSVSWYQQTPGQGLQFLFEYFSETQRNKGNFPGRFSGRQFSNSRSEMNVSTLELGDSALYLCASSLGSKGFGELFFGEGSRLTVL.

The CDR3 reads CASSLLGLASSYEQYF. The DNA for the CDR3 is TGTGCCAGCAGTCTCCTGGGACTAGCGAGCTCCTACGAGCAGTACTTC. This chain joins TRBV28 and TRBJ2-7; 10 positions match TRBD2. CDR3 length: 16 residues. V gave up 5 bases and J gave up 0 bases; unmatched junction bases: 7. Germline-derived CDR1 and CDR2 are MDHEN and SYDVKM.

J is TRBJ2-5 and V is TRBV12-5; 8 nucleotides align to TRBD2. Germline CDR1 reads LGHNT; CDR2 reads FRNRAP. V was clipped by 3 bases and J by 5 bases; unmatched bases: 11. The CDR3 length is 16 residues. The CDR3 DNA reads TGTGCTAGTGGTTTAAGCCCGGGGGGGCGGAGGGAGACCCAGTACTTC. Residues: CASGLSPGGRRETQYF.

The gene calls are TRBV7-6 and TRBJ2-3; D perhaps matches TRBD2 (7 bases). Germline loops: CDR1 SGHVS, CDR2 FNYEAQ. Trimming pared 5 bases from V and 3 bases from J, leaving 27 bases between. This CDR3 is 19 amino acids long. The CDR3 here is CASSPTWLARRGGTDTQYF. In DNA, the CDR3 is TGTGCCAGCAGCCCCACATGGCTAGCGAGGAGGGGGGGGACAGATACGCAGTATTTT.

The chain carries TRBV7-9 and TRBJ2-7; a weak D match, TRBD2 (6 bases). CDR1 and CDR2 (germline): SEHNR, FQNEAQ (reference sequence). Trimming took off 1 base at V and 4 bases at J, with 11 bases between the two ends. The length of the CDR3 is 14 residues. In nucleotides, the CDR3 is TGTGCCAGCAGCTTAGGGGGACTCTCTTACGAGCAGTACTTC. Protein product: CASSLGGLSYEQYF.

The chain couples TRBV4-3 to TRBJ2-3; a possible D gene is TRBD1 (5 bases). Germline CDR1 and CDR2: LGHNA and YSLEER. The V end lost 0 bases, the J end lost 4 bases, and 8 bases lay between the germline ends. The CDR3 contains 14 residues. The CDR3 DNA reads as TGCGCCAGCAGCCAAGAAGGGGTCGCAGATACGCAGTATTTT. It is translated as CASSQEGVADTQYF.

The chain uses TRBV13 and TRBJ2-1, with TRBD2 matching 8 bases. Germline CDR1 and CDR2: PRHDT and FYEKMQ (reference sequence). V lost 0 bases to trimming and J lost 5 bases; unmatched junction nucleotides: 6. The CDR3 loop spans 16 amino acids. The CDR3 is CASSLGRAGGDNEQFF. The CDR3 nucleotides are TGTGCCAGCAGCTTAGGTAGGGCGGGGGGAGACAATGAGCAGTTCTTC.

The V gene is TRBV4-3, the J gene TRBJ2-1; 9 bases match TRBD2. J lost 8 bases, V lost 4 bases, and 6 bases had no gene match. This CDR3 spans 14 amino acids. CDR1 is LGHNA and CDR2 is YSLEER in the germline V gene. In DNA form, the CDR3 reads TGCGCCAGCAGCCGTAGCGGGAGTACGGATGAGCAGTTCTTC. Translated, it gives CASSRSGSTDEQFF.

The chain employs TRBV5-6 and TRBJ2-5; 7 positions agree with TRBD1. The CDR3 extends over 14 amino acids. After removal of 4 bases from V and 7 bases from J, the junction contained 10 bases not matched to a gene. Per germline, CDR1 SGHDT and CDR2 YYEEEE. Written as DNA, the CDR3 is TGTGCCAGCAGCGTCCGGGACAGAGGTGGGACCCAGTACTTC. Amino acids: CASSVRDRGGTQYF.

This clone was seen a single time. The genes are TRBV28 and TRBJ1-5, with TRBD1 matching over 7 bases. The CDR3 covers 16 residues. V shed 6 bases and J 3 bases; nucleotides not matched to a gene: 11. CDR1 MDHEN and CDR2 SYDVKM come from the germline V gene. The CDR3 loop reads CASSPHRGGYNQPQHF. CDR3 nucleotide sequence: TGTGCCAGCAGCCCGCACAGGGGAGGTTACAATCAGCCCCAGCATTTT.

The chain has TRBV27 and TRBJ2-2; a weak D match, TRBD2 (6 bases). CDR1 and CDR2 (germline): MNHEY, SMNVEV (reference sequence). There are 15 residues in the CDR3. Trimming left V 6 bases short and J 1 base short, with 12 bases between. As DNA, the CDR3 is TGTGCCAGCAGCCCCTGGCGGGGGAACACCGGGGAGCTGTTTTTT. Translated: CASSPWRGNTGELFF.

V and J are TRBV4-1 and TRBJ2-7, with TRBD1 matching 7 bases. CDR1 is MGHRA, CDR2 YSYEKL, per germline. Germline trimming cut 2 bases from V and 3 bases from J; bases unmatched to any gene: 13. CDR3 length: 17 amino acids. Written as DNA, the CDR3 is TGCGCCAGCAGCCAAAGGTTACAGGGGATCGAGAGCTACGAGCAGTACTTC. This codes for CASSQRLQGIESYEQYF.

The count of this clone is one. The rearrangement uses TRBV27 and TRBJ1-5, with TRBD1 matching 11 bases. Germline trimming cut 6 bases from V and 4 bases from J; bases unmatched to any gene: 5. Germline loops: CDR1 MNHEY, CDR2 SMNVEV (reference sequence). The CDR3 runs 15 residues. The CDR3 nucleotides read TGTGCCAGCAGACGAGGACAGGGGGCTAATCAGCCCCAGCATTTT. Protein: CASRRGQGANQPQHF.

The chain uses TRBV4-2 and TRBJ2-7, with a weak D call TRBD1 (6 bases). The germline gives CDR1 LGHNA, CDR2 YNFKEQ. V was shortened by 1 base and J by 0 bases, with 10 bases between the two germline ends. The CDR3 totals 15 residues. DNA for the CDR3: TGTGCCAGCAGCCAAGTGAGGGACAACTCCTACGAGCAGTACTTC. Translation gives CASSQVRDNSYEQYF.

The chain links TRBV28 to TRBJ2-7; 7 nucleotides match TRBD1. Germline values: CDR1 MDHEN, CDR2 SYDVKM. The CDR3 runs to 14 residues. V lost 8 bases to trimming and J lost 2 bases; unmatched junction nucleotides: 9. The CDR3, as DNA: TGTGCCAGCGGATGGACAGGAGAGACCTACGAGCAGTACTTC. Translation: CASGWTGETYEQYF.